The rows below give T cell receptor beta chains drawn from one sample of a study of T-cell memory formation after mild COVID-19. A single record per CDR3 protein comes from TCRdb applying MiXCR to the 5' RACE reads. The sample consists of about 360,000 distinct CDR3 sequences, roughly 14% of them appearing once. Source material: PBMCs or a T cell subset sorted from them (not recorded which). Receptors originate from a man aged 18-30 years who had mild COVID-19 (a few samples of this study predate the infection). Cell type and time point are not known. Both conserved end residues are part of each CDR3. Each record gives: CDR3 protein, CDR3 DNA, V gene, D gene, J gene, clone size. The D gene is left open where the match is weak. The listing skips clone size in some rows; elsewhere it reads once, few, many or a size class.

CDR3 protein: CASSEAMENYGYTF; CDR3 DNA: TGTGCCAGCAGTGAAGCGATGGAAAACTATGGCTACACCTTC; V gene: TRBV6-1; D gene: NA; J gene: TRBJ1-2; clone size: few
CDR3 protein: CASSRLTGFATDTQYF; CDR3 DNA: TGTGCCAGCAGCCGGCTCACAGGGTTTGCCACAGATACGCAGTATTTT; V gene: TRBV11-2; D gene: NA; J gene: TRBJ2-3; clone size: NA
CDR3 protein: CASTRDRRNTEAFF; CDR3 DNA: TGTGCCAGCACCCGCGACAGACGGAACACTGAAGCTTTCTTT; V gene: TRBV12-3/TRBV12-4; D gene: NA; J gene: TRBJ1-1; clone size: NA
CDR3 protein: CATSRDQGNTEAFF; CDR3 DNA: TGTGCCACCAGCAGAGATCAGGGGAACACTGAAGCTTTCTTT; V gene: TRBV15; D gene: NA; J gene: TRBJ1-1; clone size: few
CDR3 protein: CASSVEGTGANRQYF; CDR3 DNA: TGTGCCAGCAGCGTAGAGGGGACAGGGGCCAATCGGCAGTACTTC; V gene: TRBV9; D gene: TRBD1; J gene: TRBJ2-7; clone size: NA
CDR3 protein: CASSLAGLAVHEQFF; CDR3 DNA: TGCGCCAGCAGCTTGGCGGGACTAGCGGTCCATGAGCAGTTCTTC; V gene: TRBV5-1; D gene: TRBD2; J gene: TRBJ2-1; clone size: many
CDR3 protein: CASNHIRDRGYRETQYF; CDR3 DNA: TGTGCCAGCAACCACATCCGGGACAGAGGATACAGGGAGACCCAGTACTTC; V gene: TRBV7-6; D gene: TRBD1; J gene: TRBJ2-5; clone size: many
CDR3 protein: CASSVRRGAEEDTQYF; CDR3 DNA: TGTGCCAGCAGCGTCCGTCGGGGGGCTGAGGAAGATACGCAGTATTTT; V gene: TRBV9; D gene: NA; J gene: TRBJ2-3; clone size: NA
CDR3 protein: CASSLLGTGWGDNEQFF; CDR3 DNA: TGTGCCAGCAGCTTACTAGGGACAGGGTGGGGTGACAATGAGCAGTTCTTC; V gene: TRBV7-2; D gene: TRBD1; J gene: TRBJ2-1; clone size: NA
CDR3 protein: CASSSIQGINQPQHF; CDR3 DNA: TGTGCCAGCAGCTCTATCCAGGGGATAAATCAGCCCCAGCATTTT; V gene: TRBV7-9; D gene: NA; J gene: TRBJ1-5; clone size: NA
CDR3 protein: CASSLGDRASQPQHF; CDR3 DNA: TGTGCCAGCAGCTTAGGGGACAGGGCATCACAGCCCCAGCATTTT; V gene: TRBV7-8; D gene: TRBD1; J gene: TRBJ1-5; clone size: few
CDR3 protein: CAGSPALSF; CDR3 DNA: TGTGCCGGATCTCCGGCTCTAAGCTTC; V gene: TRBV2; D gene: NA; J gene: TRBJ1-2; clone size: NA
CDR3 protein: CASSQEVGPGLNTEAFF; CDR3 DNA: TGCGCCAGCAGCCAAGAAGTGGGGCCAGGGCTAAACACTGAAGCTTTCTTT; V gene: TRBV4-3; D gene: NA; J gene: TRBJ1-1; clone size: NA